These T cell receptor beta chains were read from a single sample in a study of T cells after yellow fever vaccination. A single record per CDR3 protein comes from TCRdb applying MiXCR to the 5' RACE reads. The table has 450,000 to 550,000 distinct CDR3 sequences, 15% to 20% seen once. The sequencing used PBMCs, collected 15 days after the yellow fever booster vaccination. These receptors were taken from a young man who received the YFV17D yellow fever vaccine. CDR3s include the opening cysteine and the closing phenylalanine or tryptophan. The D gene is left open where the match is weak. Expanded clones are given a class, and other clones once, few, many or no size at all.

D	V	size	J	CDR3	DNA
TRBD1	TRBV20-1	.	TRBJ1-1	CSAQDRAWTEAFF	TGCAGTGCTCAGGACAGGGCTTGGACTGAAGCTTTCTTT
.	TRBV10-1	few	TRBJ2-1	CATLLMGCSYNEQFF	TGCGCCACCCTCTTGATGGGTTGTTCTTACAATGAGCAGTTCTTC
TRBD2	TRBV20-1	.	TRBJ2-1	CSAREAGKNLGEQFF	TGCAGTGCTAGAGAAGCGGGGAAAAACTTGGGCGAGCAGTTCTTC
.	TRBV7-9	few	TRBJ2-3	CASRSASYRDTQYF	TGTGCCAGCAGATCGGCTAGCTATAGAGATACGCAGTATTTT
TRBD2	TRBV7-6	.	TRBJ2-7	CASRKAGDPSYEQYF	TGTGCCAGCAGGAAAGCGGGAGACCCCTCCTACGAGCAGTACTTC
TRBD2	TRBV10-3	few	TRBJ2-1	CATGLAGQNEQFF	TGTGCCACCGGACTAGCGGGTCAGAATGAGCAGTTCTTC
TRBD2	TRBV7-2	.	TRBJ2-1	CASSKSGGGSYNEQFF	TGTGCCAGCAGCAAAAGCGGGGGGGGCTCCTACAATGAGCAGTTCTTC
.	TRBV5-1	.	TRBJ2-5	CASSSDGIQETQYF	TGCGCCAGCAGCTCCGACGGAATCCAAGAGACCCAGTACTTC
.	TRBV12-3/TRBV12-4	few	TRBJ2-3	CASSTVPDTQYF	TGTGCCAGCAGTACAGTACCAGATACGCAGTATTTT
.	TRBV21-1	.	TRBJ2-7	CASLQGGQYF	TGTGCCAGTTTACAGGGCGGGCAGTACTTC
TRBD2	TRBV3-1	many	TRBJ2-7	CASRPGLAGSYEQYF	TGTGCCAGCAGACCGGGACTAGCGGGATCCTACGAGCAGTACTTC
.	TRBV30	few	TRBJ2-3	CAWSGLSTDTQYF	TGTGCCTGGAGTGGACTGAGCACAGATACGCAGTATTTT
TRBD2	TRBV6-2/TRBV6-3	many	TRBJ2-1	CASSYGLAGSNEQFF	TGTGCCAGCAGTTACGGACTAGCGGGAAGCAATGAGCAGTTCTTC
.	TRBV28	few	TRBJ2-4	CASSLGRGSIQYF	TGTGCCAGCAGTTTGGGAAGGGGCTCCATTCAGTACTTC
.	TRBV18	.	TRBJ2-1	CASSVSAQENNEQFF	TGTGCCAGCTCAGTATCCGCACAGGAGAACAATGAGCAGTTCTTC
TRBD2	TRBV19	.	TRBJ2-7	CASSPGQGLAVYEQYF	TGTGCCAGTAGTCCCGGACAGGGACTAGCGGTCTACGAGCAGTACTTC
TRBD2	TRBV20-1	few	TRBJ2-2	CSAVKLAGRTGELFF	TGCAGTGCCGTTAAACTAGCGGGGAGAACCGGGGAGCTGTTTTTT
.	TRBV12-3/TRBV12-4	few	TRBJ2-5	CASSYDSGQETQYF	TGTGCCAGCAGTTATGATTCAGGCCAAGAGACCCAGTACTTC
TRBD1	TRBV6-1	few	TRBJ2-7	CASRAGTGGSYEQYF	TGTGCCAGCAGAGCCGGGACAGGGGGCTCTTACGAGCAGTACTTC
.	TRBV20-1	.	TRBJ2-2	CSAKQDGNTGELFF	TGCAGTGCTAAACAGGACGGGAACACCGGGGAGCTGTTTTTT